Shown below are 11 T cell receptor beta chains from a single sample sequenced in a study of cytomegalovirus exposure and HLA in healthy donors. The PCR contained 60 Vbeta and 13 Jbeta primers. Only in-frame clones appear in the TCRdb table, and some are missing; sequencing was by immunoSEQ multiplex PCR. In total, the table holds roughly 70,000 clones. Sequencing was performed on PBMCs. All receptors derive from a female donor in good health and CMV-seropositive.

The DNA of the CDR3 is TGTGCCAGCAGTGAACGCCGGGACAGGCCCCTTGGGACACCCCTCCACTTT. Translated, it gives CASSERRDRPLGTPLHF. The chain recombines TRBV6-1 with TRBJ1-6; TRBD1 aligns across 8 bases. Germline CDR1 and CDR2: MNHNS and SASEGT. The CDR3 spans 17 residues. The V gene end was trimmed by 2 bases and the J gene end by 11 bases; junction bases not matched to a gene: 14.

The chain recombines TRBV4-3 with TRBJ1-2; TRBD1 matches 7 bases. Per germline, CDR1 LGHNA and CDR2 YSLEER. The CDR3 extends over 16 amino acids. The ends lost 0 bases at V and 2 bases at J; junction bases unmatched: 6. The CDR3 is CASSQDRGQPNYGYTF. Written as DNA, the CDR3 is TGCGCCAGCAGCCAAGATAGGGGGCAGCCAAACTATGGCTACACCTTC.

The CDR3 DNA reads as TGCAGCGTCCTCCGACACCGCACTAGCGAGGAGAACACCGGGGAGCTGTTTTTT. Translation gives CSVLRHRTSEENTGELFF. The V and J genes are TRBV29-1 and TRBJ2-2; 7 bases match TRBD2. This CDR3 is 18 amino acids long. Germline CDR1 SQVTM, CDR2 ANQGSEA. J lost 1 base, V lost 6 bases, and 17 bases had no gene match.

The gene calls are TRBV18 and TRBJ2-3; D is undetermined. Germline lookup yields CDR1 KGHSH and CDR2 LQKENI. The CDR3 is 13 residues long. V dropped 5 bases and J dropped 0 bases, with 6 bases sitting between them. The CDR3 loop is CASSERSTDTQYF. CDR3 nucleotide sequence: TGTGCCAGCTCAGAGAGAAGCACAGATACGCAGTATTTT.

The genes are TRBV6-6 and TRBJ1-4; possible D gene TRBD1, 5 bases. V was shortened by 7 bases and J by 0 bases, with 9 bases between the two germline ends. The CDR3 sequence is 14 residues long. Germline lookup yields CDR1 MNHNY and CDR2 SVGAGI (reference sequence). CDR3 region: CASTLGATNEKLFF. The CDR3, as DNA: TGTGCCAGCACTTTAGGGGCAACTAATGAAAAACTGTTTTTT.

V and J are TRBV19 and TRBJ1-3; 10 bases align to TRBD1. Germline CDR1 reads LNHDA; CDR2 reads SQIVND (reference sequence). V was clipped by 8 bases and J by 0 bases; unmatched bases: 10. The CDR3 spans 17 residues. The CDR3, as DNA: TGTGCCAGTGCCTCCGGGACAGGGGACTCCTCTGGAAACACCATATATTTT. Residues: CASASGTGDSSGNTIYF.

The V gene is TRBV7-2, the J gene TRBJ2-1; the match to TRBD2 covers 14 bases. CDR1 is SGHTA and CDR2 is FQGNSA in the germline V gene. CDR3 length equals 17 residues. The V and J ends lost 1 base and 6 bases, in that order; junction bases with no gene match: 5. CDR3 sequence: CASSLVGTSGGVNEQFF. CDR3 DNA: TGTGCCAGCAGCTTAGTCGGGACTAGCGGGGGAGTCAATGAGCAGTTCTTC.

The chain recombines TRBV10-3 with TRBJ2-5; D not resolved. Trimming took 3 bases from V and 4 from J, leaving 12 bases between them. The CDR3 runs to 14 residues. Germline V lookup: CDR1 ENHRY, CDR2 SYGVKD. CDR3 bases: TGTGCCATCAGTGAAGGAGACGGCAGAGAGACCCAGTACTTC. Translation gives CAISEGDGRETQYF.

This rearrangement joins TRBV7-2 to TRBJ1-1; no clear D gene. With 6 bases removed from V and 4 bases from J, the gap between germline ends came to 18 bases. Germline V gives CDR1 SGHTA, CDR2 FQGNSA. This CDR3 has 15 amino acids. Here the CDR3 reads CASRLAGEPGTEAFF. Written as DNA, the CDR3 is TGTGCCAGCAGGCTGGCCGGGGAGCCGGGCACTGAAGCTTTCTTT.

This chain connects TRBV29-1 to TRBJ2-5, with 7 nucleotides matching TRBD1. Trimming took 6 bases from V and 7 from J; bases not matched to a gene: 14. The length of the CDR3 is 14 residues. CDR1 is SQVTM, CDR2 ANQGSEA, per germline. The CDR3 DNA reads TGCAGCGTGGCCACCGGGACAGCAAGAATGACCCAGTACTTC. Translated, it gives CSVATGTARMTQYF.

In DNA form, the CDR3 reads TGTGCCACCAGCAGCGACAGGGTACTCAGCGAGCAGTACTTC. This gives the protein CATSSDRVLSEQYF. The chain recombines TRBV15 with TRBJ2-7, with 7 nucleotides matching TRBD1. This CDR3 comprises 14 residues. Germline V CDR1 and CDR2: LNHNV, YYDKDF (reference sequence). Trimming at V came to 3 bases and at J to 6 bases, leaving 8 bases not matched to a gene.